The subject of this entry is one T cell receptor (beta chain). This CDR3 has 16 amino acids. The germline V gene has CDR1 SEHNR and CDR2 FQNEAQ (reference sequence). V lost 6 bases to trimming and J lost 0 bases, with 12 bases between them. Each sample came from a Caucasian adult donor living in Nashville, Tennessee. The data were taken from a study of shared clonotypes between healthy human individuals. The input for sorted-subset replicate PCRs was approximately 200 ng DNA, approximately 30,000 T cell genomes. Measured with immunoSEQ multiplex PCR; TCRdb has only the in-frame clones, and not every one. Found here are millions of clones, 95% of them singletons; the top ten hold more than 0.1%.

J is TRBJ1-6 and V is TRBV7-9, with a tentative D call TRBD1 (5 bases). The source of this sequence is a young man in good health. The sequenced sample consisted of naive CD4+ T cells sorted from blood. This sample's subset: CD45RA+ positively selected. The CDR3 DNA reads as TGTGCCAGCAGACCAGGGTCAAGCTCCTATAATTCACCCCTCCACTTT. Translation gives CASRPGSSSYNSPLHF.